A selection of T cell receptor beta chains follows, all from one sample in a study of T cells in Graves' hyperthyroidism and ophthalmopathy. TCRdb reprocessed the multiplex PCR reads via MiXCR and lists one record per CDR3 protein. The sample consists of 300,000 or so distinct CDR3 sequences, around a sixth of them appearing once. Source material: blood. All receptors derive from a woman between 45 and 60 years old with Graves' hyperthyroidism. CDR3s include the opening cysteine and the closing phenylalanine or tryptophan. A D gene is named only where the DNA matches it firmly. Not every row has a clone size; where given, it reads once, few, many or a size class.

d_gene	v_gene	len	abundance	j_gene	CDR3aa	CDR3nt
.	TRBV30	14	many	TRBJ2-2	CAWSRGGSTGELFF	TGTGCCTGGAGTAGGGGGGGCTCCACCGGGGAGCTGTTTTTT
.	TRBV6-6	18	many	TRBJ1-1	CASSYSTPSGALNTEAFF	TGTGCCAGCAGTTACTCGACCCCCTCGGGGGCGTTGAACACTGAAGCTTTCTTT
.	TRBV7-3	16	.	TRBJ2-1	CASSLLGGAGSNEQFF	TGTGCCAGCAGCTTATTAGGGGGGGCCGGTTCCAATGAGCAGTTCTTC
.	TRBV2	14	many	TRBJ2-5	CASKETANDETQYF	TGTGCCAGCAAAGAGACAGCAAACGACGAGACCCAGTACTTC
.	TRBV14	15	few	TRBJ1-2	CASSQAGLWDLGYTF	TGTGCCAGCAGCCAAGCAGGGCTTTGGGACCTTGGCTACACCTTC
TRBD2	TRBV7-8	16	.	TRBJ2-1	CASSTPGTSGINEQFF	TGTGCCAGCAGCACCCCCGGGACTAGCGGGATAAATGAGCAGTTCTTC
.	TRBV6-1	12	.	TRBJ2-1	CASAAIYNEQFF	TGTGCCAGCGCTGCAATCTACAATGAGCAGTTCTTC
TRBD2	TRBV29-1	15	many	TRBJ2-3	CSVEGTSGTIYAQYF	TGCAGCGTTGAAGGAACTAGCGGGACGATATACGCGCAGTATTTT
.	TRBV6-1	13	.	TRBJ2-1	CASSEGLGYEQFF	TGTGCCAGCAGTGAAGGCCTGGGGTATGAGCAGTTCTTC
.	TRBV30	14	.	TRBJ1-4	CAWSLGQLNEKLFF	TGTGCCTGGAGTCTAGGACAGCTTAATGAAAAACTGTTTTTT
TRBD1	TRBV28	13	many	TRBJ1-1	CASSRTGLAEAFF	TGTGCCAGCAGTCGGACAGGGTTGGCTGAAGCTTTCTTT
.	TRBV9	14	many	TRBJ1-6	CASSVGWRNSPLHF	TGTGCCAGCAGCGTAGGATGGAGGAATTCACCCCTCCACTTT
TRBD1	TRBV2	15	many	TRBJ1-2	CASRVRDRGIYGYTF	TGTGCCAGCAGGGTCCGGGACAGGGGAATATATGGCTACACCTTC
TRBD1	TRBV5-6	14	few	TRBJ2-1	CASSSRTGANEQFF	TGTGCCAGCAGTTCTCGGACAGGGGCAAATGAGCAGTTCTTC
.	TRBV7-9	14	few	TRBJ1-4	CASSLEWGDEKLFF	TGTGCCAGCAGCTTAGAATGGGGGGATGAAAAACTGTTTTTT
.	TRBV2	14	many	TRBJ1-1	CASSVARWDTEAFF	TGTGCCAGCAGTGTGGCCCGCTGGGACACTGAAGCTTTCTTT
TRBD1	TRBV7-8	16	many	TRBJ2-5	CASSLSPGGARETQYF	TGTGCCAGCAGCTTATCTCCAGGGGGCGCGAGGGAGACCCAGTACTTC
TRBD1	TRBV7-3	15	many	TRBJ1-5	CASSSHRGDNQPQHF	TGTGCCAGCAGCTCCCACAGGGGGGACAATCAGCCCCAGCATTTT
TRBD2	TRBV12-3/TRBV12-4	14	many	TRBJ2-5	CASSLTSGGKTQYF	TGTGCCAGCAGTTTGACTAGCGGGGGAAAGACCCAGTACTTC
.	TRBV3-1	14	.	TRBJ1-6	CASTQQGDNSPLHF	TGTGCCAGCACCCAACAGGGAGATAATTCACCCCTCCACTTT
TRBD1	TRBV2	15	many	TRBJ2-3	CASSDWGDRGSMAYF	TGTGCCAGCAGCGACTGGGGGGACAGGGGGTCGATGGCGTATTTT
.	TRBV7-2	13	.	TRBJ1-1	CASSLASYTEAFF	TGTGCCAGCAGCTTAGCCAGCTACACTGAAGCTTTCTTT
.	TRBV2	13	.	TRBJ1-2	CASSEEGFHGYTF	TGTGCCAGCAGTGAAGAAGGTTTTCATGGCTACACCTTC
.	TRBV20-1	11	many	TRBJ2-1	CSAGDANEQFF	TGCAGTGCCGGAGACGCCAATGAGCAGTTCTTC
.	TRBV2	12	many	TRBJ2-1	CASSGRNNEQFF	TGTGCCAGCAGTGGACGGAACAATGAGCAGTTCTTC
.	TRBV24-1	16	.	TRBJ2-2	CATSDLASRNTGELFF	TGTGCCACCAGTGATTTGGCTAGCAGGAACACCGGGGAGCTGTTTTTT
TRBD2	TRBV5-1	16	many	TRBJ2-3	CASSPSTSGGTDTQYF	TGCGCCAGCAGCCCCTCGACTAGCGGCGGCACAGATACGCAGTATTTT
TRBD1	TRBV3-1	16	many	TRBJ1-1	CASSHARTGGGTEAFF	TGTGCCAGCAGCCATGCCAGGACAGGGGGAGGCACTGAAGCTTTCTTT
TRBD1	TRBV29-1	15	.	TRBJ2-1	CSVEQGVTSYNEQFF	TGCAGCGTCGAACAGGGGGTCACCTCCTACAATGAGCAGTTCTTC
.	TRBV5-1	15	once	TRBJ2-1	CASSSASNRINEQFF	TGTGCCAGCAGCTCAGCCAGCAACCGGATTAATGAGCAGTTCTTC
TRBD1	TRBV19	16	.	TRBJ1-1	CASNTMDRALNTEAFF	TGTGCCAGTAATACGATGGACAGGGCTTTGAACACTGAAGCTTTCTTT
TRBD2	TRBV20-1	17	.	TRBJ2-1	CSARGLAGGSSYNEQFF	TGCAGTGCTAGGGGACTAGCGGGGGGAAGCTCCTACAATGAGCAGTTCTTC
TRBD1	TRBV7-9	19	few	TRBJ2-1	CASSSDRDRVILRLDEQFF	TGTGCCAGCAGCTCTGACCGGGACAGGGTCATTCTGAGGTTGGATGAGCAGTTCTTC
.	TRBV20-1	13	few	TRBJ1-5	CSASWGLGQPQHF	TGCAGTGCTAGCTGGGGGTTGGGTCAGCCCCAGCATTTT
TRBD2	TRBV7-6	15	many	TRBJ2-1	CASSPGASGTHEQFF	TGTGCCAGCAGCCCCGGGGCTAGCGGGACTCATGAGCAGTTCTTC
TRBD2	TRBV2	16	many	TRBJ2-1	CASRRDPGLAGDEQFF	TGTGCCAGCAGAAGAGACCCGGGACTAGCGGGCGATGAGCAGTTCTTC
TRBD1	TRBV5-6	14	few	TRBJ1-3	CASSYGQGGNTIYF	TGTGCCAGCAGCTACGGACAGGGAGGAAACACCATATATTTT
.	TRBV28	14	.	TRBJ1-5	CASSLGGGDQPQHF	TGTGCCAGCAGCTTGGGGGGTGGGGATCAGCCCCAGCATTTT
.	TRBV12-3/TRBV12-4	15	many	TRBJ1-2	CASSRTQGGINGYTF	TGTGCCAGCAGCCGTACCCAAGGGGGTATCAATGGCTACACCTTC
.	TRBV2	14	.	TRBJ1-5	CASSEEGGDQPQHF	TGTGCCAGCAGTGAGGAAGGGGGAGATCAGCCCCAGCATTTT
TRBD2	TRBV28	14	.	TRBJ2-1	CAAKGLAGAGEQFF	TGTGCCGCGAAGGGACTAGCGGGGGCTGGTGAGCAGTTCTTC
.	TRBV5-1	13	.	TRBJ2-2	CASSLLAVGELFF	TGCGCCAGCAGCTTGCTAGCTGTGGGGGAGCTGTTTTTT